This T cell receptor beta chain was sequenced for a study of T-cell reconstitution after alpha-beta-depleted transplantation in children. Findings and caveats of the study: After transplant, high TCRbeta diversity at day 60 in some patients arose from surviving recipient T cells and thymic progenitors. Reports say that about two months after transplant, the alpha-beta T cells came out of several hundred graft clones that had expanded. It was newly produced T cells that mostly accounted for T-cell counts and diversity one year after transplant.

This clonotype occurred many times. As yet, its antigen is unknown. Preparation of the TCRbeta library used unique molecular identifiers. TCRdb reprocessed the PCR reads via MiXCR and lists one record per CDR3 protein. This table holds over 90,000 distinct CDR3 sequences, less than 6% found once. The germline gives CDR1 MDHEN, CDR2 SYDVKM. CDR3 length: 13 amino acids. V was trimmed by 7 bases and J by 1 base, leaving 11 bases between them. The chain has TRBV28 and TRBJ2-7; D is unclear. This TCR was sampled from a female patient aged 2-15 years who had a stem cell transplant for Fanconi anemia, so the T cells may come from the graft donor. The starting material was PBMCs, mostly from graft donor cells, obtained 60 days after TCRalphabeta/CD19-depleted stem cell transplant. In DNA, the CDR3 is TGTGCCAGCACCTTACAGCCGTCCTACGAGCAGTACTTC. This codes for CASTLQPSYEQYF.